The T cell receptor beta chain under discussion was sequenced for a study of blood T cell repertoires in COVID-19. Study-wide context: Acute and convalescent COVID-19 samples came from the United States, Italy and Spain.

The CDR3 runs 15 residues. From germline, CDR1 is MDHEN and CDR2 SYDVKM. The V and J ends lost 3 bases and 5 bases respectively, with 13 bases between them. Libraries were prepared by immunoSEQ multiplex PCR; TCRdb keeps only in-frame clonotypes and omits some of them. Of some 130,000 clones in the sample, about 89% were seen once. The chain is built from TRBV28 and TRBJ2-2; the D gene is possibly TRBD2 (6 bases). The sequence derives from a man aged 55 to 70 with active or convalescent COVID-19. The sample comprised peripheral blood. CDR3: CASSFVSGGTGELFF. For the CDR3, the DNA is TGTGCCAGCAGTTTTGTCTCCGGAGGGACCGGGGAGCTGTTTTTT.